These 28 T cell receptor beta chains were all obtained from the same sample, sequenced in a study of blood T cell repertoires in COVID-19. Assay used: immunoSEQ multiplex PCR; TCRdb lists only in-frame clones, some missing. This sample yields about 320,000 clones, of which roughly 85% are seen a single time; approximately 5.3% belongs to the top ten. The source material was PBMCs or T cells enriched from blood (not recorded which). The source of these receptors is a woman aged 30 to 39 who had recovered from COVID-19.

This clone appeared once. The chain recombines TRBV2 with TRBJ1-5; 9 bases map to TRBD1. This CDR3 has 14 residues. Trimming took 5 bases from V and 6 from J; bases not matched to a gene: 5. Germline loops: CDR1 SNHLY, CDR2 FYNNEI. The DNA of the CDR3 is TGTGCCAGCAGTCGGGACAGGGAGGTTCAGCCCCAGCATTTT. Its translation is CASSRDREVQPQHF.

The chain is built from TRBV5-1 and TRBJ2-1, with 8 bases identical to TRBD2. The CDR3 is made up of 15 amino acids. Trimming removed 4 bases from V and 9 bases from J; junction bases left unmatched: 12. Germline V gene lookup returns CDR1 SGHRS and CDR2 YFSETQ. The CDR3: CASSTGASGPIEQFF. The CDR3 nucleotides are TGCGCCAGCAGCACCGGGGCTAGCGGGCCCATTGAGCAGTTCTTC.

The table lists this clone with a few counts. This rearrangement joins TRBV29-1 to TRBJ1-2, with 9 bases identical to TRBD1. Germline V lookup: CDR1 SQVTM, CDR2 ANQGSEA. The CDR3 contains 12 residues. The ends lost 3 bases at V and 8 bases at J; junction bases unmatched: 4. CDR3 amino acids: CSVEDRGYGYTF. In nucleotides, the CDR3 is TGCAGCGTTGAGGACAGGGGCTACGGCTACACCTTC.

The chain uses TRBV2 and TRBJ1-2; D may be TRBD1 (6 bases). The CDR3 is 13 amino acids. V shed 5 bases and J shed 13 bases, with 20 bases lying between them. The V gene's germline CDR1 is SNHLY and CDR2 FYNNEI. CDR3 residues: CASSQDRNLPCTF. In DNA form, the CDR3 reads TGTGCCAGCAGTCAAGACAGGAACCTGCCTTGCACCTTC.

The chain carries TRBV19 and TRBJ1-1; possibly TRBD1 for D (5 bases). Deletions cut 8 bases from V and 8 bases from J, with 18 bases between. The CDR3 is made up of 13 amino acids. The germline CDR1 and CDR2 sequences are LNHDA and SQIVND (reference sequence). The CDR3 region is CASGQKRTIEAFF. Written as DNA, the CDR3 is TGTGCCAGTGGACAAAAACGCACTATCGAAGCTTTCTTT.

This clone was seen once. CDR3 in amino acids: CASSTGHRLEQYF. As DNA, the CDR3 is TGTGCCAGCAGCACCGGACACCGCCTGGAGCAGTACTTC. This chain joins TRBV11-3 and TRBJ2-7; the D gene is possibly TRBD1 (5 bases). CDR3 size: 13 residues. CDR1 is SGHNT and CDR2 is YENEEA in the germline V gene. Trimming shortened V by 5 bases and J by 7 bases, and 15 bases separated the two germline ends.

With regard to this clone: No conserved phenylalanine or tryptophan is present at the end of the CDR3, so a read error is the likely explanation. No DNA is shown, since the ends of the CDR3 on it are uncertain; the CDR3 is the one TCRdb lists. The chain recombines TRBV5-1 with TRBJ2-3; whether TRBD1, the table's D call, matches the DNA was not checked. The length of the CDR3 is 9 amino acids, counting both ends. Germline CDR1 and CDR2: SGHRS and YFSETQ. CDR3 residues: CASSGRETY.

The chain combines TRBV27 with TRBJ1-1, with TRBD1 identical over 7 bases. This CDR3 contains 14 residues. V lost 7 bases to trimming and J lost 1 base; unmatched junction nucleotides: 6. Looked up from germline, CDR1 is MNHEY and CDR2 is SMNVEV (reference sequence). CDR3 in DNA: TGTGCCAGCAATTCCGGGACAGAGAACACTGAAGCTTTCTTT. As protein: CASNSGTENTEAFF.

The rearrangement uses TRBV19 and TRBJ2-3; 9 bases map to TRBD2. The V gene end was trimmed by 8 bases and the J gene end by 7 bases; junction bases not matched to a gene: 10. The CDR3 is 14 residues long. Germline assignment: CDR1 LNHDA and CDR2 SQIVND (reference sequence). The CDR3 bases are TGTGCCAGTGGTTTCGGCGGGGGGGGCAATACGCAGTATTTT. This encodes CASGFGGGGNTQYF.

The genes are TRBV5-1 and TRBJ2-2; 7 bases line up with TRBD1. The V and J ends lost 0 bases and 3 bases, in that order; junction bases with no gene match: 5. The CDR3 consists of 16 residues. Looked up from germline, CDR1 is SGHRS and CDR2 is YFSETQ. The CDR3 DNA is TGCGCCAGCAGCTTGGCACCGGGGACAGACACCGGGGAGCTGTTTTTT. This translates into CASSLAPGTDTGELFF.

This chain links TRBV29-1 with TRBJ1-2, with D tentatively TRBD1 (6 bases). Per germline, CDR1 SQVTM and CDR2 ANQGSEA. The CDR3 has 14 amino acids. The V and J ends lost 1 base and 8 bases respectively, with 17 bases between them. In DNA, the CDR3 is TGCAGCGTTGAAGTACCAGGGGTACTATGGGGCTACACCTTC. This sequence encodes CSVEVPGVLWGYTF.

The chain combines TRBV7-2 with TRBJ1-1; D remains unclear. CDR1 and CDR2 from the germline V gene are SGHTA and FQGNSA. The CDR3 totals 13 residues. V was clipped by 5 bases and J by 1 base, with 8 bases between them. CDR3 sequence (DNA): TGTGCCAGCAGCCCAACACGGAACACTGAAGCTTTCTTT. Protein: CASSPTRNTEAFF.

The genes are TRBV11-2 and TRBJ2-2; 7 nucleotides match TRBD1. J lost 2 bases, V lost 0 bases, and 12 bases had no gene match. The CDR3 consists of 19 residues. CDR1 SGHAT and CDR2 FQNNGV come from the germline V gene. The CDR3 DNA is TGTGCCAGCAGCTTAGATATTAGGGGGCGCGGGCCTAACACCGGGGAGCTGTTTTTT. This gives the protein CASSLDIRGRGPNTGELFF. The complete variable domain, with remaining parts taken from reference TRBV11-2 and TRBJ2-2, reads EAGVAQSPRYKIIEKRQSVAFWCNPISGHATLYWYQQILGQGPKLLIQFQNNGVVDDSQLPKDRFSAERLKGVDSTLKIQPAKLEDSAVYLCASSLDIRGRGPNTGELFFGEGSRLTVL.

The J gene is TRBJ2-1, the V gene TRBV7-6; 7 nucleotides agree with TRBD2. The CDR3 is made up of 15 amino acids. Per germline, CDR1 SGHVS and CDR2 FNYEAQ. V shed 5 bases and J 1 base; nucleotides not matched to a gene: 5. The chain's CDR3 is CASSTLGGSYNEQFF. The CDR3, as DNA: TGTGCCAGCAGCACCCTGGGGGGGTCCTACAATGAGCAGTTCTTC.

This chain's CDR3 is CASSARPGTPNTEAFF. The CDR3 region has the DNA TGTGCCAGCAGCGCACGTCCCGGGACACCGAACACTGAAGCTTTCTTT. The chain links TRBV9 to TRBJ1-1, with D perhaps matching TRBD1 (6 bases). Germline CDR1 reads SGDLS; CDR2 reads YYNGEE. The CDR3 runs 16 residues. V was shortened by 3 bases and J by 1 base, with 16 bases between the two germline ends.

This clone was seen a few times. This chain uses TRBV19 with TRBJ1-3; 8 bases line up with TRBD1. Per germline, CDR1 LNHDA and CDR2 SQIVND (reference sequence). The CDR3 consists of 17 residues. V lost 5 bases and J lost 0; bases outside the gene matches: 9. CDR3 sequence (DNA): TGTGCCAGTAGTCCCGCCCCGACAGGGGACTCTGGAAACACCATATATTTT. This gives the protein CASSPAPTGDSGNTIYF.

This clone was detected only once. The rearrangement uses TRBV7-8 and TRBJ2-1, with 12 bases fitting TRBD2. This CDR3 is built from 15 residues. Germline V gene lookup returns CDR1 SGHVS and CDR2 FQNEAQ. J gave up 6 bases and V 4 bases, and 4 bases lay outside the gene matches. The CDR3 nucleotides read TGTGCCAGCAGCTCCCTAGCGGGGGGGCCCAATGAGCAGTTCTTC. It translates to CASSSLAGGPNEQFF.

The chain has TRBV7-8 and TRBJ2-7, with TRBD1 identical over 10 bases. From germline, CDR1 is SGHVS and CDR2 FQNEAQ. Trimming removed 0 bases from V and 6 bases from J; junction bases left unmatched: 5. The CDR3 is 15 residues long. Here the CDR3 reads CASSLAVTGGGEQYF. DNA of the CDR3: TGTGCCAGCAGCTTAGCGGTGACAGGGGGCGGCGAGCAGTACTTC.

CDR3 sequence (DNA): TGTGCCTGGAGTGTGTCAGGGGGCTATGGCTACACCTTC. Translating gives CAWSVSGGYGYTF. The chain links TRBV30 to TRBJ1-2; 7 nucleotides line up with TRBD1. After removal of 0 bases from V and 4 bases from J, the junction contained 2 bases not matched to a gene. Per the germline V gene, CDR1 is GTSNPN and CDR2 is SVGIG (reference sequence). The CDR3 contains 13 residues.

This chain uses TRBV10-3 with TRBJ1-1; TRBD1 is a possible D gene (5 bases). Germline V CDR1 and CDR2: ENHRY, SYGVKD. There are 13 residues in the CDR3. V shed 11 bases and J shed 6 bases, with 19 bases lying between them. CDR3 nucleotide sequence: TGTGCCGTCACGGACAAATCAGGTGCTGAAGCTTTCTTT. It translates to CAVTDKSGAEAFF.

The chain links TRBV3-1 (or the pseudogene TRBV3-2) to TRBJ2-7; 9 nucleotides match TRBD2. Germline CDR1 LGHDT, CDR2 YNNKEL (reference sequence). CDR3 length: 15 amino acids. Unmatched junction bases numbered 5, after V lost 0 bases and J lost 5 bases. The CDR3 sequence is CASSQERRGGNEQYF. Here the CDR3 DNA reads TGTGCCAGCAGCCAAGAACGGCGGGGGGGCAACGAGCAGTACTTC.

V is TRBV10-3 and J is TRBJ2-5, with D possibly matching TRBD2 (6 bases). CDR3 length equals 13 residues. Trimming took 2 bases from V and 5 from J, leaving 9 bases between them. Germline CDR1 ENHRY, CDR2 SYGVKD. CDR3 in amino acids: CAISEEAGETQYF. CDR3 DNA sequence: TGTGCCATCAGTGAGGAGGCGGGGGAGACCCAGTACTTC.

The rearrangement links TRBV4-1 to TRBJ1-2; D might be TRBD1 (5 bases). CDR3 size: 15 residues. Per germline, CDR1 MGHRA and CDR2 YSYEKL. Trimming cost V 4 bases and J 7 bases, with 19 bases left between them. CDR3 residues: CASSRIPGVPPGYTF. DNA for the CDR3: TGCGCCAGCAGCCGCATACCGGGGGTACCCCCTGGCTACACCTTC.

The V and J genes are TRBV19 and TRBJ1-2, with D unresolved. Trimming pared 10 bases from V and 6 bases from J, leaving 12 bases between. CDR1 LNHDA and CDR2 SQIVND come from the germline V gene (reference sequence). This CDR3 is 11 amino acids long. The DNA of the CDR3 is TGTGCCATCCCCATGGGCGATGGCTACACCTTC. Amino acids: CAIPMGDGYTF.

The CDR3 sequence: CASSLGPGQANEKLFF. In DNA form, the CDR3 reads TGTGCCAGCAGCTTAGGGCCCGGCCAGGCTAATGAAAAACTGTTTTTT. The gene calls are TRBV7-9 and TRBJ1-4; D gene ambiguous. This CDR3 comprises 16 residues. Germline loops: CDR1 SEHNR, CDR2 FQNEAQ (reference sequence). Trimming took 1 base from V and 3 from J, leaving 12 bases between them.

V and J are TRBV7-9 and TRBJ1-4; 7 nucleotides agree with TRBD1. The CDR3 runs 15 residues. Germline CDR1 and CDR2: SEHNR and FQNEAQ (reference sequence). Trimming removed 2 bases from V and 8 bases from J; junction bases left unmatched: 8. CDR3 DNA sequence: TGTGCCAGCAGCTTACCGACAGGGATGGGGGAAAAACTGTTTTTT. Protein sequence: CASSLPTGMGEKLFF.

The chain employs TRBV4-1 and TRBJ1-1, with 9 bases matching TRBD1. Trimming removed 4 bases from V and 0 bases from J; junction bases left unmatched: 6. Looked up from germline, CDR1 is MGHRA and CDR2 is YSYEKL. This CDR3 is 16 amino acids long. CDR3 sequence (DNA): TGCGCCAGCAGCCTCCAGGACAGGGGCATGAACACTGAAGCTTTCTTT. Its translation: CASSLQDRGMNTEAFF.

This clone occurred a few times. This chain links TRBV12-3 or TRBV12-4 with TRBJ1-1; D gene uncertain. Between the trimmed V and J ends, which lost 5 bases and 4 bases, there was a span of 5 bases. This CDR3 contains 11 residues. The CDR3 region is CASSRSTEAFF. DNA of the CDR3: TGTGCCAGCAGTCGTTCCACTGAAGCTTTCTTT.